This passage covers 26 T cell receptor beta chains from one sample sequenced in a study of identical twins. TCRdb recomputed calls from the 5' RACE reads with MiXCR, one row per CDR3 protein. The sample shows around 1.7 million distinct CDR3 sequences, less than 40% of them seen only once. Input material: cord blood. The receptor set was obtained from a newborn girl in good health.

The chain combines TRBV4-1 with TRBJ2-3; no definite D call. With 2 bases removed from V and 0 bases from J, the gap between germline ends came to 6 bases. The CDR3 covers 14 residues. CDR1 and CDR2 from the germline V gene are MGHRA and YSYEKL. This chain's CDR3 is CASSQRFSTDTQYF. DNA of the CDR3: TGCGCCAGCAGCCAACGGTTTAGCACAGATACGCAGTATTTT.

The sample holds a few counts of this clonotype. The chain joins TRBV29-1 to TRBJ2-1; no firm D call. The CDR3 totals 11 residues. Germline assignment: CDR1 SQVTM and CDR2 ANQGSEA. Trimming took off 5 bases at V and 4 bases at J, with 6 bases between the two ends. CDR3 in amino acids: CSVPVYNEQFF. The DNA for the CDR3 is TGCAGCGTTCCAGTTTACAATGAGCAGTTCTTC.

This clonotype was detected many times. V usage is TRBV12-3 or TRBV12-4 and J usage is TRBJ1-2; no definite D call. V was clipped by 2 bases and J by 4 bases, with 5 bases between them. This CDR3 has 12 residues. The CDR3 loop is CASSLRPYGYTF. CDR3 DNA: TGTGCCAGCAGTTTACGGCCCTATGGCTACACCTTC.

The chain employs TRBV11-1 and TRBJ2-3; 8 bases are a match to TRBD2. The CDR3 covers 16 residues. V lost 3 bases to trimming and J lost 1 base; unmatched junction nucleotides: 6. Germline V lookup: CDR1 SGHAT, CDR2 FQDESV (reference sequence). CDR3 residues: CASSFYGRAGTDTQYF. CDR3 DNA: TGTGCCAGCAGCTTTTACGGGAGGGCCGGCACAGATACGCAGTATTTT.

Concerning this clonotype: A single base separates this from a much larger clone, so it may be a read error. The CDR3 here is CSSTGGYGYTF. The CDR3 region has the DNA TGCAGTTCTACAGGGGGCTATGGCTACACCTTC. The chain employs TRBV20-1 and TRBJ1-2, with 8 bases matching TRBD1. The CDR3 contains 11 residues. Germline assignment: CDR1 DFQATT and CDR2 SNEGSKA (reference sequence). V lost 8 bases and J lost 4; bases outside the gene matches: 3.

This clonotype was counted a few times. The CDR3 sequence: CASNRDYPYNEQFF. The DNA for the CDR3 is TGTGCCAGCAACAGGGACTACCCCTACAATGAGCAGTTCTTC. The chain couples TRBV5-6 to TRBJ2-1, with D possibly matching TRBD2 (7 bases). CDR1 and CDR2 (germline): SGHDT, YYEEEE. V was clipped by 6 bases and J by 2 bases, with 12 bases between them. The CDR3 is 14 residues long.

This clonotype appeared once. This chain joins TRBV5-1 and TRBJ1-3; D perhaps matches TRBD1 (5 bases). Germline V gene data show CDR1 as SGHRS and CDR2 as YFSETQ. V lost 0 bases and J 7 bases, leaving 11 bases between the germline ends. The CDR3 extends over 14 amino acids. CDR3 DNA sequence: TGCGCCAGCAGCTTGGACCGACAGTCGAACACCATATATTTT. Translating it yields CASSLDRQSNTIYF.

This chain links TRBV3-1 with TRBJ2-1, with 7 positions matching TRBD2. V was pared by 1 base and J by 5 bases, with 5 bases of the junction left unmatched. Germline-derived CDR1 and CDR2 are LGHDT and YNNKEL (reference sequence). CDR3 length: 15 residues. The CDR3, as DNA: TGTGCCAGCAGCCAAGTGACTAGCCGGGACAATGAGCAGTTCTTC. Translated: CASSQVTSRDNEQFF.

The CDR3 DNA follows: TGTGCCAGCGGGACGACCGCCCCCGATACGCAGTATTTT. Translated: CASGTTAPDTQYF. This chain uses TRBV12-3 or TRBV12-4 with TRBJ2-3; TRBD1 or TRBD2 may be the D gene (5 bases each). The CDR3 has 13 amino acids. Trimming pared 8 bases from V and 6 bases from J, leaving 15 bases between.

This chain joins TRBV4-1 and TRBJ2-7, with 9 bases lining up with TRBD1. The CDR3 has 14 amino acids. The trim removed 4 bases at V and 5 bases at J, leaving 6 bases unmatched. Germline CDR1 is MGHRA and CDR2 is YSYEKL. DNA for the CDR3: TGCGCCAGCAGCCGTCCCGGGACAGGGAACGAGCAGTACTTC. It encodes CASSRPGTGNEQYF.

The CDR3 loop is CASSLEGLAGVYNEQFF. DNA of the CDR3: TGTGCCAGCAGTTTAGAGGGACTAGCGGGGGTCTACAATGAGCAGTTCTTC. The chain is built from TRBV12-3 or TRBV12-4 and TRBJ2-1; 14 bases align to TRBD2. This CDR3 contains 17 residues. The ends lost 1 base at V and 3 bases at J; junction bases unmatched: 2.

This clonotype was counted at least ten times. The chain recombines TRBV4-2 with TRBJ2-4; D is perhaps TRBD2 (5 bases). The ends were cut back, 6 bases at V and 2 bases at J, with 17 bases in the middle. Per the germline V gene, CDR1 is LGHNA and CDR2 is YNFKEQ. The CDR3 is made up of 16 amino acids. The CDR3 sequence is CASRPNSPGTKNIQYF. In DNA, the CDR3 is TGTGCCAGCAGACCAAACTCGCCGGGAACCAAAAACATTCAGTACTTC.

This chain connects TRBV20-1 to TRBJ1-5; tentatively, D is TRBD1 (5 bases). The ends were cut back, 3 bases at V and 5 bases at J, with 14 bases in the middle. The V gene's germline CDR1 is DFQATT and CDR2 SNEGSKA (reference sequence). This CDR3 is 14 amino acids long. DNA of the CDR3: TGCAGTGCTAGTTTGAGGGGAGGGCATCAGCCCCAGCATTTT. Translated, it gives CSASLRGGHQPQHF.

V is TRBV5-5 and J is TRBJ1-5; TRBD1 aligns across 9 bases. V trimming: 3 bases; J trimming: 0 bases; junction bases outside the gene matches: 7. This CDR3 is built from 17 residues. CDR1 and CDR2 (germline): SGHKS, YYEKEE (reference sequence). Here the CDR3 DNA reads TGTGCCAGCAGCTCAGGGACAGGGACCTTTAGCAATCAGCCCCAGCATTTT. Its translation is CASSSGTGTFSNQPQHF.

This chain uses TRBV5-1 with TRBJ2-2; D not certain. Germline assignment: CDR1 SGHRS and CDR2 YFSETQ. Trimming pared 5 bases from V and 4 bases from J, leaving 9 bases between. The CDR3 runs to 13 residues. The CDR3 region has the DNA TGCGCCAGCAGTGCCGTAAGCACCGGGGAGCTGTTTTTT. Encoded protein: CASSAVSTGELFF.

The gene calls are TRBV29-1 and TRBJ2-1; tentative D call: TRBD2 (6 bases). Trimming took 7 bases from V and 9 from J, leaving 19 bases between them. This CDR3 region has 13 residues. Germline V gives CDR1 SQVTM, CDR2 ANQGSEA. The CDR3 sequence is CSAPGLTHSEQFF. The CDR3 bases are TGCAGCGCCCCGGGACTTACCCACAGTGAGCAGTTCTTC.

The CDR3 DNA follows: TGCGCCAGCAGCGTAGGGACAGCGCGGGAGACCCAGTACTTC. Protein product: CASSVGTARETQYF. The chain uses TRBV5-1 and TRBJ2-5; TRBD1 matches 7 bases. CDR3 size: 14 residues. Germline CDR1 reads SGHRS; CDR2 reads YFSETQ. With 4 bases clipped from V and 5 bases from J, the junction kept 8 bases outside the gene matches.

This sequence joins TRBV6-5 and TRBJ2-5; D unclear. The CDR3 is 13 residues long. The germline V gene encodes CDR1 MNHEY and CDR2 SVGAGI. V was trimmed by 2 bases and J by 2 bases, leaving 6 bases between them. The DNA of the CDR3 is TGTGCCAGCAGTTACCACACTCAAGAGACCCAGTACTTC. Translating it yields CASSYHTQETQYF.

The V call is TRBV29-1, the J call TRBJ1-2; 7 positions agree with TRBD1. The CDR3 sequence is 13 residues long. Germline assignment: CDR1 SQVTM and CDR2 ANQGSEA. After removal of 4 bases from V and 3 bases from J, the junction contained 5 bases not matched to a gene. The CDR3 DNA follows: TGCAGCGTTGGCGGAGGGGGCGACTATGGCTACACCTTC. Translation gives CSVGGGGDYGYTF.

This clonotype was detected a few times. This sequence joins TRBV5-1 and TRBJ2-1, with 13 bases matching TRBD2. CDR3 length equals 18 residues. From germline, CDR1 is SGHRS and CDR2 YFSETQ. V trimming: 1 base; J trimming: 7 bases; junction bases outside the gene matches: 11. The CDR3 DNA follows: TGCGCCAGCAGCTTGCCTCAACTAGCGGGAGGGCCATTGAATGAGCAGTTCTTC. It is translated as CASSLPQLAGGPLNEQFF.

V and J are TRBV20-1 and TRBJ2-1; D call uncertain. Trimming stripped 5 bases from V and 0 bases from J, with 11 bases between. There are 14 residues in the CDR3. Germline V gene data show CDR1 as DFQATT and CDR2 as SNEGSKA (reference sequence). The CDR3 DNA reads TGCAGTGCTGGAGTCGTTAGCTCCTACAATGAGCAGTTCTTC. Amino acids: CSAGVVSSYNEQFF.

This chain joins TRBV5-5 and TRBJ1-2; D remains ambiguous. Looked up from germline, CDR1 is SGHKS and CDR2 is YYEKEE (reference sequence). The V gene lost 0 bases and the J gene lost 4 bases, with 10 bases spanning the gap. The length of the CDR3 is 14 residues. CDR3 in DNA: TGTGCCAGCAGCTTGGTCCCGATCATCTATGGCTACACCTTC. The encoded protein is CASSLVPIIYGYTF.

The rearrangement joins TRBV29-1 to TRBJ2-3, with D uncertain. V lost 5 bases and J lost 1, with 4 bases in between. Germline assignment: CDR1 SQVTM and CDR2 ANQGSEA. The CDR3 loop spans 11 amino acids. The CDR3 coding sequence is TGCAGCGTTCTGGGCACAGATACGCAGTATTTT. The encoded protein is CSVLGTDTQYF.

The CDR3 coding sequence is TGTGCCATCAGTCCCGACAGCTCCTACAATGAGCAGTTCTTC. Amino acids: CAISPDSSYNEQFF. J is TRBJ2-1 and V is TRBV10-3; D is possibly TRBD1 (5 bases). Germline V gene sequence: CDR1 ENHRY, CDR2 SYGVKD. V gave up 5 bases and J gave up 0 bases, with 8 bases separating them. The CDR3 runs 14 residues.

The V call is TRBV9, the J call TRBJ2-1; maybe TRBD2 (6 bases). The J call is in doubt because the DNA end fits TRBJ2-7 better. This CDR3 is 17 amino acids long. The V gene's germline CDR1 is SGDLS and CDR2 YYNGEE. In nucleotides, the CDR3 is TGTGCCAGCAGCGTAGGGGTCGGCCGGGACTCCTCCTACGAGCAGTACTTC. Translated, it gives CASSVGVGRDSSYEQYF.

The rearrangement links TRBV28 to TRBJ2-5; D is ambiguous. Trimming left V 5 bases short and J 11 bases short, with 15 bases between. Germline V gene data show CDR1 as MDHEN and CDR2 as SYDVKM. The CDR3 has 12 amino acids. As DNA, the CDR3 is TGTGCCAGCAGTCAAATTCCCAATGAGCAGTACTTC. Translated, it gives CASSQIPNEQYF.